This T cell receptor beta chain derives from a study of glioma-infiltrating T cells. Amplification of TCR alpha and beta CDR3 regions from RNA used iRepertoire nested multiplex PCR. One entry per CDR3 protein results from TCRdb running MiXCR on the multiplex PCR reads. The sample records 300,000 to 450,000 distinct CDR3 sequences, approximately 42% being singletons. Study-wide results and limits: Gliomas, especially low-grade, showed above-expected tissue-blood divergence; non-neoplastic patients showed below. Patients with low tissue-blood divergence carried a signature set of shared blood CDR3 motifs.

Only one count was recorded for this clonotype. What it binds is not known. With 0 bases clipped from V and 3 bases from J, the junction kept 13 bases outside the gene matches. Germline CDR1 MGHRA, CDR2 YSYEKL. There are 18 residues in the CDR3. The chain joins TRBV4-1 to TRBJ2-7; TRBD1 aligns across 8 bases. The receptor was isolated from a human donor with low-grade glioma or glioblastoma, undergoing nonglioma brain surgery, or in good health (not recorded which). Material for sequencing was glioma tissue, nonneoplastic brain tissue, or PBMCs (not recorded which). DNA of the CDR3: TGCGCCAGCAGCCAAGAACGGGGATCCGGGACAGGTCTCTACGAGCAGTACTTC. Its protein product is CASSQERGSGTGLYEQYF.